This entry lists 21 T cell receptor beta chains sequenced from one sample in a study of T cells in Graves' hyperthyroidism and ophthalmopathy. RNA transcripts were the template for amplifying TCR beta CDR3 regions. A set of HTBI primers served as the primers for a first-round RT-PCR of the TCR CDR3. TCRdb used MiXCR to reprocess the multiplex PCR reads, holding one entry per CDR3 protein. In the table there are 400,000 or so distinct CDR3 sequences, roughly 13% of which are singletons. Sequencing was done on a sample of blood. The receptors shown here come from a man in his fifties with Graves' ophthalmopathy.

The chain joins TRBV5-1 to TRBJ2-7, with a tentative D call TRBD1 (6 bases). CDR3 size: 14 residues. Per germline, CDR1 SGHRS and CDR2 YFSETQ. V was clipped by 3 bases and J by 3 bases, with 13 bases between them. The CDR3 nucleotides read TGCGCCAGCAGCTCCGCGACAGGTTACTACGAGCAGTACTTC. It translates to CASSSATGYYEQYF.

The DNA for the CDR3 is TGTGCCAGCACCCAGGGGGCGCGAGAGACCCAGTACTTC. Protein: CASTQGARETQYF. The genes are TRBV2 and TRBJ2-5, with 8 bases fitting TRBD1. CDR1 and CDR2 from the germline V gene are SNHLY and FYNNEI. The CDR3 runs to 13 residues. V was clipped by 7 bases and J by 4 bases; unmatched bases: 5.

This clonotype was recorded at least ten times. The rearrangement joins TRBV18 to TRBJ1-4, with 10 nucleotides matching TRBD1. This CDR3 has 18 residues. CDR1 and CDR2 (germline): KGHSH, LQKENI. Trimming removed 2 bases from V and 4 bases from J; junction bases left unmatched: 10. Here the CDR3 reads CASSPMMTGGPSNEKLFF. The CDR3 DNA sequence: TGTGCCAGCTCACCAATGATGACAGGGGGCCCAAGTAATGAAAAACTGTTTTTT.

There are many counts of this clonotype. CDR3 loop: CASSGIETYEQYF. The CDR3 DNA reads TGTGCCAGCAGTGGAATCGAGACCTACGAGCAGTACTTC. The chain couples TRBV2 to TRBJ2-7; the D is unclear. CDR3 size: 13 residues. Germline-derived CDR1 and CDR2 are SNHLY and FYNNEI. Trimming took off 4 bases at V and 2 bases at J, with 9 bases between the two ends.

This clonotype was picked up a small number of times. The chain carries TRBV20-1 and TRBJ2-5, with D hard to call. Germline V gene sequence: CDR1 DFQATT, CDR2 SNEGSKA (reference sequence). The CDR3 is 13 residues long. Trimming stripped 3 bases from V and 5 bases from J, with 13 bases between. CDR3 loop: CSASRSIGETQYF. CDR3 sequence (DNA): TGCAGTGCTAGTAGGTCAATCGGGGAGACCCAGTACTTC.

There are a few counts of this clonotype. The chain combines TRBV4-1 with TRBJ2-5, with D possibly TRBD2 on 6 matching bases. Germline V gene data show CDR1 as MGHRA and CDR2 as YSYEKL. The CDR3 runs 15 residues. V gave up 4 bases and J gave up 1 base, with 13 bases separating them. In DNA form, the CDR3 reads TGCGCCAGCAGCCCAGCGGGTGCCGGCCAAGAGACCCAGTACTTC. It translates to CASSPAGAGQETQYF.

The chain employs TRBV7-8 and TRBJ2-5; TRBD2 matches 11 bases. There are 15 residues in the CDR3. V gave up 4 bases and J gave up 5 bases; unmatched junction bases: 6. From germline, CDR1 is SGHVS and CDR2 FQNEAQ. The CDR3: CASSWVLAGDETQYF. CDR3 sequence (DNA): TGTGCCAGCAGCTGGGTACTAGCGGGAGACGAGACCCAGTACTTC.

The chain uses TRBV30 and TRBJ1-2; TRBD1 aligns across 8 bases. Germline V gene lookup returns CDR1 GTSNPN and CDR2 SVGIG (reference sequence). V gave up 3 bases and J gave up 2 bases; unmatched junction bases: 5. The CDR3 covers 14 residues. For the CDR3, the DNA is TGTGCCTGGAGGCGACAGGGGAAAAACTATGGCTACACCTTC. Translation: CAWRRQGKNYGYTF.

Points on this clonotype: Possible read error: a much larger clone is one base away. The chain carries TRBV7-9 and TRBJ2-7, with D unresolved. Germline CDR1 and CDR2: SEHNR and FQNEAQ (reference sequence). The CDR3 is 13 amino acids. The CDR3 loop is CAGSFALPWEQYF. The CDR3 DNA reads TGTGCCGGCAGCTTTGCCCTGCCTTGGGAGCAGTACTTC.

V is TRBV15 and J is TRBJ1-2; D is possibly TRBD1 (5 bases). Trimming took 0 bases from V and 5 from J, leaving 10 bases between them. CDR1 and CDR2 from the germline V gene are LNHNV and YYDKDF (reference sequence). The CDR3 covers 14 residues. DNA of the CDR3: TGTGCCACCAGCAGAGATCCGGCAGGGTATGGCTACACCTTC. As protein: CATSRDPAGYGYTF.

Many counts were recorded for this clonotype. This chain joins TRBV2 and TRBJ1-1, with 8 bases that match TRBD1. J lost 1 base, V lost 5 bases, and 3 bases had no gene match. CDR3 size: 14 residues. Germline assignment: CDR1 SNHLY and CDR2 FYNNEI. This CDR3 is CASSTGGRNTEAFF. CDR3 DNA sequence: TGTGCCAGCAGTACAGGGGGTAGGAACACTGAAGCTTTCTTT.

This clonotype has a count of ten or more. The J gene is TRBJ2-5, the V gene TRBV9, with D hard to call. The V gene lost 0 bases and the J gene lost 4 bases, with 7 bases spanning the gap. The germline gives CDR1 SGDLS, CDR2 YYNGEE. There are 13 residues in the CDR3. The CDR3 DNA is TGTGCCAGCAGCGTAGGTGGTTTAGAGACCCAGTACTTC. It encodes CASSVGGLETQYF.

This clonotype was counted at least ten times. J is TRBJ2-7 and V is TRBV28; 7 bases align to TRBD1. This CDR3 is built from 14 residues. V gave up 2 bases and J gave up 3 bases; unmatched junction bases: 4. Germline CDR1 is MDHEN and CDR2 is SYDVKM. In DNA form, the CDR3 reads TGTGCCAGCAGTTTACAAGGGGGCGTCTACGAGCAGTACTTC. Its translation is CASSLQGGVYEQYF.

The table lists this clonotype with a few counts. CDR3 DNA: TGTGCCAGTAGTACGCTAGCGGGAGGAGAGGGTAACGAGCAGTACTTC. Encoded protein: CASSTLAGGEGNEQYF. The chain employs TRBV19 and TRBJ2-7, with 11 nucleotides matching TRBD2. With V trimmed by 4 bases and J by 5 bases, 10 bases remained unmatched. Germline V gene lookup returns CDR1 LNHDA and CDR2 SQIVND (reference sequence). This CDR3 contains 16 residues.

This clonotype was seen a few times. The chain recombines TRBV12-3 or TRBV12-4 with TRBJ2-1; 13 nucleotides agree with TRBD2. Trimming at V came to 6 bases and at J to 8 bases, leaving 7 bases not matched to a gene. This CDR3 contains 15 residues. The CDR3 sequence is CASRHRLAGGYEQFF. CDR3 coding DNA: TGTGCCAGCAGGCATCGACTAGCGGGAGGCTATGAGCAGTTCTTC.

There are many counts of this clonotype. V usage is TRBV29-1 and J usage is TRBJ2-3, with D uncertain. Germline V gene lookup returns CDR1 SQVTM and CDR2 ANQGSEA. The CDR3 has 12 amino acids. The V and J ends lost 0 bases and 5 bases respectively, with 6 bases between them. This chain's CDR3 is CSVEDQVDTQYF. CDR3 bases: TGCAGCGTTGAAGATCAGGTAGATACGCAGTATTTT.

J is TRBJ1-1 and V is TRBV19; TRBD1 is a possible D gene (5 bases). The V and J ends lost 3 bases and 7 bases respectively, with 12 bases between them. This CDR3 has 13 residues. Germline V gene sequence: CDR1 LNHDA, CDR2 SQIVND (reference sequence). CDR3 sequence reads: CASSIVGDGEAFF. CDR3 nucleotides: TGTGCCAGTAGTATTGTTGGGGACGGTGAAGCTTTCTTT.

At least ten counts were recorded for this clonotype. The genes are TRBV28 and TRBJ1-2, with a possible D match to TRBD1 (6 bases). The length of the CDR3 is 17 residues. CDR1 MDHEN and CDR2 SYDVKM come from the germline V gene. V lost 7 bases and J lost 4, with 25 bases in between. The CDR3 reads CASKLPGHQRVGYGYTF. CDR3 DNA: TGTGCCAGCAAACTGCCGGGACATCAGCGAGTCGGCTATGGCTACACCTTC.

This clonotype was detected ten times or more. An end of the junction does not agree with germline; a read error may underlie this. This sequence joins TRBV2 and TRBJ2-7, with 9 bases that match TRBD2. Germline V gene lookup returns CDR1 SNHLY and CDR2 FYNNEI. The CDR3 covers 15 residues. This chain's CDR3 is CASSEAGGPSHEQYF. CDR3 sequence (DNA): TGTGCCAGCAGTGAGGCGGGAGGGCCCTCCCACGAGCAGTACTTC.

To note about this clonotype: A much larger clonotype is one base distant, so this may be a read error. The chain carries TRBV9 and TRBJ2-2, with 8 positions matching TRBD2. With V trimmed by 4 bases and J by 2 bases, 4 bases remained unmatched. This CDR3 has 15 residues. The germline V gene encodes CDR1 SGDLS and CDR2 YYNGEE. The CDR3 region has the DNA TGTGCCAGCAGCATGGCGGGAGGCAACACCGGGGAGCTGTTTTTT. This translates into CASSMAGGNTGELFF.

This clonotype was picked up a small number of times. The chain is built from TRBV11-2 and TRBJ2-5; 10 nucleotides align to TRBD2. Germline CDR1 is SGHAT and CDR2 is FQNNGV. CDR3 length: 15 residues. After removal of 2 bases from V and 4 bases from J, the junction contained 4 bases not matched to a gene. The CDR3 reads CASSLISGGSETQYF. The CDR3 nucleotides are TGTGCCAGCAGCTTAATTAGCGGGGGGTCAGAGACCCAGTACTTC.